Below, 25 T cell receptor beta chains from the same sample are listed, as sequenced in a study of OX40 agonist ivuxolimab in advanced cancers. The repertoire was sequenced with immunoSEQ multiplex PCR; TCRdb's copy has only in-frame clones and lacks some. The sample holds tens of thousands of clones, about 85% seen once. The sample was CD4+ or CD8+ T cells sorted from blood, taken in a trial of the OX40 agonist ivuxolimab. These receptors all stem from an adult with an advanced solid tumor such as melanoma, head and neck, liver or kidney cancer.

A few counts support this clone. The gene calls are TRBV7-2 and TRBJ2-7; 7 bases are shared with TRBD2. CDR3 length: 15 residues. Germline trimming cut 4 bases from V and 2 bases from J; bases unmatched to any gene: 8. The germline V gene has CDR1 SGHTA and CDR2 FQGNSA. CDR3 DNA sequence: TGTGCCAGCAGCTGGGGGGGAGGGAGAACCTACGAGCAGTACTTC. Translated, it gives CASSWGGGRTYEQYF.

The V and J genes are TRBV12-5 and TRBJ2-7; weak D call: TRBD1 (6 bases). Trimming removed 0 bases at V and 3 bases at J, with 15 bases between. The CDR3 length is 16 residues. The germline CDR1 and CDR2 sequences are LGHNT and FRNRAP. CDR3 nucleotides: TGTGCTAGTGGTTTGGTTTTAACCAGGGGTAACTACGAGCAGTACTTC. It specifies CASGLVLTRGNYEQYF.

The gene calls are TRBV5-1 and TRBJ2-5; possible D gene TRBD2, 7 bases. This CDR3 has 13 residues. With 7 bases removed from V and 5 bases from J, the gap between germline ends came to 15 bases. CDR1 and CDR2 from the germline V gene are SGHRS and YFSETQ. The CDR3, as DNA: TGCGCCAGCTACGGGGGGCGAGTGGAGACCCAGTACTTC. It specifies CASYGGRVETQYF. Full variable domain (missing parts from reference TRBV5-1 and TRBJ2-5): KAGVTQTPRYLIKTRGQQVTLSCSPISGHRSVSWYQQTPGQGLQFLFEYFSETQRNKGNFPGRFSGRQFSNSRSEMNVSTLELGDSALYLCASYGGRVETQYFGPGTRLLVL.

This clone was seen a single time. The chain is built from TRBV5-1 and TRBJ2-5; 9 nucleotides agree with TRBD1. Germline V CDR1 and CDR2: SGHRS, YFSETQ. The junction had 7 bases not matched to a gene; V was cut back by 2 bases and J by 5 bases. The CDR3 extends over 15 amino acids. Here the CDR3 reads CASSFDRGFGETQYF. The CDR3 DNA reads TGCGCCAGCAGCTTTGACAGGGGGTTTGGGGAGACCCAGTACTTC.

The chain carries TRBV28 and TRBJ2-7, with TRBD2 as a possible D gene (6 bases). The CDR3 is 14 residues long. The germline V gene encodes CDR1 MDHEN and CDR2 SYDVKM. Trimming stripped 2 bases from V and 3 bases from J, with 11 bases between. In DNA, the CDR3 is TGTGCCAGCAGTTTACGGCAGACTAGCTACGAGCAGTACTTC. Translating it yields CASSLRQTSYEQYF.

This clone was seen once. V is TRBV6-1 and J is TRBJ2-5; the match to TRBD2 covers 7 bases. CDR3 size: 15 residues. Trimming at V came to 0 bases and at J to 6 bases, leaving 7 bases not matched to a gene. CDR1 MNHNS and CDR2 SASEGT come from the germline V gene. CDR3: CASSEALGGRQTQYF. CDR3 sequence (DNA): TGTGCCAGCAGTGAAGCGCTGGGAGGGCGACAGACCCAGTACTTC.

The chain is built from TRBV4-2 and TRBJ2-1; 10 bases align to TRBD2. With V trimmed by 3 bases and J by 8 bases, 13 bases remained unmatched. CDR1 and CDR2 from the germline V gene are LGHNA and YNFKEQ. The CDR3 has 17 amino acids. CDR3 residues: CASSQALSGGTWYEQFF. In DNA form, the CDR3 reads TGTGCCAGCAGCCAGGCTCTTAGCGGGGGGACATGGTATGAGCAGTTCTTC.

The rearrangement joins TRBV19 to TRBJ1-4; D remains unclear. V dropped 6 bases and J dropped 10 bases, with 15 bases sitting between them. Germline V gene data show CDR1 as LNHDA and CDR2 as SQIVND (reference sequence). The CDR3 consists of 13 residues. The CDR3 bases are TGTGCCAGTAGAGGAGAGGTCTCCGGAAAACTGTTTTTT. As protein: CASRGEVSGKLFF.

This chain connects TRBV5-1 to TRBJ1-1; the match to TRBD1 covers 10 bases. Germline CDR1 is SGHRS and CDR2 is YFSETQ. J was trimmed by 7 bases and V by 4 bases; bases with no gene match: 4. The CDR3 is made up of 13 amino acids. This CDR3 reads CASSGTGADEAFF. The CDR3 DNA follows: TGCGCCAGCAGCGGGACAGGGGCTGATGAAGCTTTCTTT.

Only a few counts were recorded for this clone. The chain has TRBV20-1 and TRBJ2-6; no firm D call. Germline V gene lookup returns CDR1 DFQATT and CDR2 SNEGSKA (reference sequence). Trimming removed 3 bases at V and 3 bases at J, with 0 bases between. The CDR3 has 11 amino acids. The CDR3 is CSASGANVLTF. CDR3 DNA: TGCAGTGCTAGTGGGGCCAACGTCCTGACTTTC.

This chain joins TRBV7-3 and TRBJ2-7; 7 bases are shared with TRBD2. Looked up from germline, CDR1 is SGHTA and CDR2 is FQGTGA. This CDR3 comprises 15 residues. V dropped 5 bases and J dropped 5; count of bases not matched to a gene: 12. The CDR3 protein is CASSHDGGGLHEQYF. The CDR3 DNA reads TGTGCCAGCAGCCACGACGGCGGGGGTCTCCACGAGCAGTACTTC.

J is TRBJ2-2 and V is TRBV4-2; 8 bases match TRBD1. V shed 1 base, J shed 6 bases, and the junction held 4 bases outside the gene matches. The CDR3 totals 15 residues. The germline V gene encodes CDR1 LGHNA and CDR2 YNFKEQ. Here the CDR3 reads CASSQVGQVAGELFF. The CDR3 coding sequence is TGTGCCAGCAGCCAAGTGGGACAGGTGGCCGGGGAGCTGTTTTTT.

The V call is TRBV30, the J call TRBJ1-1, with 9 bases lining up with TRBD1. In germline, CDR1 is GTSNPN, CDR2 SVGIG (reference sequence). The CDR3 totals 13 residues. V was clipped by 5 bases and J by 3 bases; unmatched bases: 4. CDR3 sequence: CAWPQGADTEAFF. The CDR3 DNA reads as TGTGCCTGGCCACAGGGGGCGGACACTGAAGCTTTCTTT.

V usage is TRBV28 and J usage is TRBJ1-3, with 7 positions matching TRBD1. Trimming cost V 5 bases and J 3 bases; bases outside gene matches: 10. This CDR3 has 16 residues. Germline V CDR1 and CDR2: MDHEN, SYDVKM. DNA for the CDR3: TGTGCCAGCAGTACCCCGGGACAGATGGGTGGAAACACCATATATTTT. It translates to CASSTPGQMGGNTIYF.

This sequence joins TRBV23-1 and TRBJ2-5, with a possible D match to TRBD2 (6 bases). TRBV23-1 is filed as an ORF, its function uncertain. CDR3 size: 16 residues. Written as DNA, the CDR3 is TGCCCGGGAGCTCCCCCCGCCGGGGGAATTCAAGAGACCCAGTACTTC. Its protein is CPGAPPAGGIQETQYF.

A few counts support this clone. The CDR3 here is CASSRPGQPQHF. The CDR3 DNA reads TGTGCCAGCAGTCGACCCGGCCAGCCCCAGCATTTT. The V call is TRBV5-5, the J call TRBJ1-5; D gene ambiguous. The V and J ends lost 5 bases and 7 bases respectively, with 10 bases between them. The CDR3 loop spans 12 amino acids. Germline V gene lookup returns CDR1 SGHKS and CDR2 YYEKEE (reference sequence).

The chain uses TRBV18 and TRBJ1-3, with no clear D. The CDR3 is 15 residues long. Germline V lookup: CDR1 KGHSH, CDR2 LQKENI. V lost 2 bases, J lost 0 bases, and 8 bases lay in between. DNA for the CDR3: TGTGCCAGCTCACCAATTCCCCTCTCTGGAAACACCATATATTTT. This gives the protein CASSPIPLSGNTIYF.

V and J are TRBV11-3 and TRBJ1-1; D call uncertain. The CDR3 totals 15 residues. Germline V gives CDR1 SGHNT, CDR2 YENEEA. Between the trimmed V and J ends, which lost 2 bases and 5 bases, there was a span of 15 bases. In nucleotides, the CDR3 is TGTGCCAGCAGCTTAATGGGGAACGGGGTTACTGAAGCTTTCTTT. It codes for CASSLMGNGVTEAFF.

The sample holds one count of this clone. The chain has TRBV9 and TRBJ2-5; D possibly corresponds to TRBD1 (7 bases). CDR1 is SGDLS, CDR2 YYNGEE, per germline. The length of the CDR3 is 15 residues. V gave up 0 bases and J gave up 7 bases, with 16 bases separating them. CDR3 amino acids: CASSVVEGARGTQYF. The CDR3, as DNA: TGTGCCAGCAGCGTAGTTGAGGGGGCGCGGGGGACCCAGTACTTC.

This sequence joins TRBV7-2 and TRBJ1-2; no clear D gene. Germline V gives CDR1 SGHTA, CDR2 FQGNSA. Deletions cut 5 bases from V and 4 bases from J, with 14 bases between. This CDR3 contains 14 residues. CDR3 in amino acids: CASSESRLGYGYTF. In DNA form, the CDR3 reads TGTGCCAGCAGCGAATCCCGCCTAGGCTATGGCTACACCTTC.

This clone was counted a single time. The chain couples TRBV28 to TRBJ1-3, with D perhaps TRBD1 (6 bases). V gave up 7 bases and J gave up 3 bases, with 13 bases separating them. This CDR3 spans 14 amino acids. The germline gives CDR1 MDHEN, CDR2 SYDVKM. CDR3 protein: CASIDRSNGNTIYF. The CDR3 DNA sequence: TGTGCCAGCATAGACAGGAGTAATGGAAACACCATATATTTT.

The CDR3 region is CASSETVGLSGNTIYF. The CDR3 nucleotides read TGTGCCAGCAGTGAAACAGTCGGACTCTCTGGAAACACCATATATTTT. This chain joins TRBV2 and TRBJ1-3, with D unresolved. Germline CDR1 SNHLY, CDR2 FYNNEI. V was cut by 2 bases and J by 0 bases, with 11 bases left in between. This CDR3 region has 16 residues.

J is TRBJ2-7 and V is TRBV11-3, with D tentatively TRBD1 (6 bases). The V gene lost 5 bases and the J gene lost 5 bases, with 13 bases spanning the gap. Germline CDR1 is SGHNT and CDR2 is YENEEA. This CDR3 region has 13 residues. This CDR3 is CASSIQGSNEQYF. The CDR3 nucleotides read TGTGCCAGCAGCATACAGGGTTCGAACGAGCAGTACTTC.

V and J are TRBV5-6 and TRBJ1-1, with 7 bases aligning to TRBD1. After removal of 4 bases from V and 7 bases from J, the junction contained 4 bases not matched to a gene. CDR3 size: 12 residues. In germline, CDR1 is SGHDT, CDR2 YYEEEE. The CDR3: CASSTTGYEAFF. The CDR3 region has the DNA TGTGCCAGCAGCACGACAGGGTATGAAGCTTTCTTT. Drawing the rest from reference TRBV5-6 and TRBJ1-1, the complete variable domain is DAGVTQSPTHLIKTRGQQVTLRCSPKSGHDTVSWYQQALGQGPQFIFQYYEEEERQRGNFPDRFSGHQFPNYSSELNVNALLLGDSALYLCASSTTGYEAFFGQGTRLTVV.

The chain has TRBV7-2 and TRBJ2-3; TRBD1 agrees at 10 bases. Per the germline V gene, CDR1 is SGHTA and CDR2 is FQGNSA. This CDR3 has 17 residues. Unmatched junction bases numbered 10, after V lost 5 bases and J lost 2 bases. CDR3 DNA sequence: TGTGCCAGCAGCCTCCGGCCGGGACAGGGGCACACAGATACGCAGTATTTT. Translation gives CASSLRPGQGHTDTQYF.